The present TCR beta chain was sequenced within a study of T cell changes during pregnancy in multiple sclerosis. Only in-frame clones appear in the TCRdb table, and some are missing; sequencing was by immunoSEQ multiplex PCR. Of around 40,000 clones listed, around 90% are singletons. Trimming cost V 2 bases and J 6 bases; bases outside gene matches: 1. The CDR3 sequence is 11 residues long. Germline V gene sequence: CDR1 DFQATT, CDR2 SNEGSKA (reference sequence). This sample comprised CD4+ T cells from peripheral blood mononuclear cells, obtained in the third trimester of pregnancy. The source of this sequence is a female donor with multiple sclerosis, enrolled in a pregnancy study. The chain uses TRBV20-1 and TRBJ2-7; 7 nucleotides align to TRBD1. The CDR3 nucleotides read TGCAGTGCTAGAACAGGGGCCGAGCAGTACTTC. Encoded protein: CSARTGAEQYF.